This T cell receptor beta chain was retrieved from a study of prognosis after radiotherapy for stage I lung cancer. Study-level points and caveats: Median unique TCR clone counts of roughly 10,000 versus 7,000 showed a fall after stereotactic body radiation therapy.

Trimming pared 2 bases from V and 2 bases from J, leaving 11 bases between. This CDR3 is 15 amino acids long. Germline assignment: CDR1 MDHEN and CDR2 SYDVKM. Two-round multiplex PCR, the amplification method, yielded TCR beta CDR3 from genomic DNA. The use of primers specific to each TRBV and TRBJ gene characterized first-round PCR. TCRdb analysed the multiplex PCR reads with MiXCR anew, one entry per CDR3 protein. The table lists over 15,000 distinct CDR3 sequences, about 43% of them singletons. This clonotype was seen ten or more times. Its antigen is not known. The clonotype originates from a donor aged 50 or older with non-small cell lung cancer. Specimen: PBMCs, collected before or after stereotactic body radiation therapy (not recorded which). This rearrangement joins TRBV28 to TRBJ2-3, with D perhaps TRBD2 (6 bases). The CDR3 loop is CASSLLAGLTDTQYF. CDR3 in DNA: TGTGCCAGCAGTTTACTGGCGGGACTCACAGATACGCAGTATTTT. Variable domain in full (rest from reference TRBV28 and TRBJ2-3): DVKVTQSSRYLVKRTGEKVFLECVQDMDHENMFWYRQDPGLGLRLIYFSYDVKMKEKGDIPEGYSVSREKKERFSLILESASTNQTSMYLCASSLLAGLTDTQYFGPGTRLTVL.